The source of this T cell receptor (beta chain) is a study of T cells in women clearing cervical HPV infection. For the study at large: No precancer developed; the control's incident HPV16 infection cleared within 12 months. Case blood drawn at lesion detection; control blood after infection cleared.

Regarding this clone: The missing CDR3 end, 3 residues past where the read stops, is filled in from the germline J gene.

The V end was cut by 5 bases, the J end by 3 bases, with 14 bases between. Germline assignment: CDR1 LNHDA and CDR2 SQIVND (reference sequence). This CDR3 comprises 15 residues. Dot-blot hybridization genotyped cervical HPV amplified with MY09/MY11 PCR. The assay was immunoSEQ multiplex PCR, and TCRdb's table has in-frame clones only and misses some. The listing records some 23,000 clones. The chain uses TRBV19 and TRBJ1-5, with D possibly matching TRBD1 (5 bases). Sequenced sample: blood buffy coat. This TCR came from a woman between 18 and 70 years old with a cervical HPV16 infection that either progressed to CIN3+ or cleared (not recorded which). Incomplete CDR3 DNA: TGTGCCAGTAGTTCCCTGGGGGGTTACAATCAGCCC. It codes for CASSSLGGYNQP. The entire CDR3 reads CASSSLGGYNQPQHF.